These T cell receptor beta chains were read from a single sample in a study of siplizumab effects on memory and regulatory T cells. Assay: immunoSEQ multiplex PCR; the TCRdb copy retains only in-frame clones and omits some. The table lists about 69,000 clones, approximately 88% of them singletons. Sequenced: Tregs sorted from blood. Receptor source: a human donor in good health. The CDR3 runs from the conserved cysteine through the conserved F or W.

>TRBJ2-3|TRBV9
CASSADRLAGGGADTQYF
>TRBJ1-3|TRBV6-6
CASNKQGASGNTIYF
>TRBJ2-7|TRBV28
CASRPTGVAYEQYF
>TRBJ2-2|TRBV19
CASSPVSFTGELFF
>TRBJ2-5|TRBV19
CASSMWRGNPETQYF
>TRBJ2-1|TRBV14
CASSPSGRGNYNEQFF
>TRBJ2-1|TRBV20-1
CSAPQGNEQFF
>TRBJ2-5|TRBV5-1
CASSLAGRGGGETQYF
>TRBJ2-3|TRBV7-3
CASSPRGGGSTDTQYF
>TRBJ2-7|TRBV11-2
CASSFKRGGEQYF
>TRBJ1-1|TRBV6-1
CASRRPGGPVTEAFF
>TRBJ1-2|TRBV14
CASSQDQGNYGYTF
>TRBJ2-1|TRBV4-1
CASSQGFRDNEQFF
>TRBJ1-5|TRBV19
CASSLGQGSNQPQHF
>TRBJ2-3|TRBV27
CASSSRLAGGTDTQYF
>TRBJ2-7|TRBV15
CATSRKERTGRSYEQYF
>TRBJ2-5|TRBV7-9
CASSPHERGTQYF
>TRBJ2-2|TRBV5-1
CASSWGALSTGELFF
>TRBJ1-2|TRBV6-5
CARARYGYTF
>TRBJ2-7|TRBV7-9
CASSLWDTSYEQYF
>TRBJ1-3|TRBV19
CASSLGTTGSGNTIYF
>TRBJ2-7|TRBV29-1
CSVWTGPENEQYF
>TRBJ2-3|TRBV7-9
CASSLAGLAGADTQYF
>TRBJ2-7|TRBV6-1
CASRATSGSGIEQYF
>TRBJ1-2|TRBV28
CASSVRDRDYTF
>TRBJ2-7|TRBV9
CASSVGPDYEQYF
>TRBJ1-2|TRBV19
CASTPDRGLYGYTF
>TRBJ2-3|TRBV25-1
CASSELGSSPTDTQYF
>TRBJ1-2|TRBV6-5
CASSSRTGEYGYTF
>TRBJ1-2|TRBV10-3
CAISEGGNIYGYTF
>TRBJ1-5|TRBV21-1
CASSKGRIHNQPQHF
>TRBJ2-3|TRBV19
CASSMQGTSGGTDTQYF
>TRBJ1-2|TRBV28
CASLNSYGYTF
>TRBJ2-5|TRBV5-1
CASSGGLAGAGETQYF
>TRBJ2-7|TRBV28
CASSFAGESSYEQYF
>TRBJ2-6|TRBV5-1
CASSQRQNSGANVLTF
>TRBJ2-3|TRBV29-1
CSSLKGTDTQYF